The TCR beta chain under discussion was sequenced for a study of blood T cell repertoires in COVID-19. Study summary: Sites across the United States, Italy and Spain contributed samples from acute and convalescent COVID-19.

The trim removed 3 bases at V and 6 bases at J, leaving 4 bases unmatched. Germline V lookup: CDR1 DFQATT, CDR2 SNEGSKA (reference sequence). The CDR3 covers 13 residues. TCRdb's copy holds only in-frame clones and misses some; the assay was immunoSEQ multiplex PCR. The sample contains about 87,000 clones, approximately 86% of which appear only once. This clone has a handful of counts. The sample comprised peripheral blood. The rearrangement links TRBV20-1 to TRBJ1-4, with TRBD1 matching 7 bases. This clonotype was obtained from an elderly woman with COVID-19, enrolled during active disease. The CDR3 DNA is TGCAGTGCTAGTACCGGGACAGATGAAAAACTGTTTTTT. Amino acids: CSASTGTDEKLFF.